The 30 T cell receptor beta chains listed next were all sequenced from one sample in a study of blood T cell repertoires in COVID-19. Assay used: immunoSEQ multiplex PCR; TCRdb lists only in-frame clones, some missing. The repertoire holds 150,000 to 160,000 clones, roughly 88% seen once, with just over 9.5% in the top ten. Material: peripheral blood. Every receptor here comes from a woman aged 50 to 60 with acute or convalescent COVID-19.

The V call is TRBV5-8, the J call TRBJ2-7; 9 bases line up with TRBD1. The CDR3 is 14 amino acids. CDR1 SGHTS and CDR2 YDEGEE come from the germline V gene. V was pared by 5 bases and J by 2 bases, with 5 bases of the junction left unmatched. CDR3 nucleotides: TGTGCCAGCAGTCCCCGGACAGGGGCCTACGAGCAGTACTTC. It encodes CASSPRTGAYEQYF.

This chain joins TRBV4-3 and TRBJ1-2, with D possibly matching TRBD1 (5 bases). The CDR3 covers 20 residues. V lost 2 bases, J lost 6 bases, and 31 bases lay in between. The V gene's germline CDR1 is LGHNA and CDR2 YSLEER. The CDR3 here is CASSQYPSLGTAFRRDGYTF. CDR3 DNA: TGCGCCAGCAGCCAATACCCTTCGCTCGGCACAGCATTTCGCAGGGATGGCTACACCTTC.

This chain uses TRBV2 with TRBJ2-7, with 8 bases that match TRBD2. CDR3 size: 15 residues. J lost 4 bases, V lost 2 bases, and 7 bases had no gene match. Germline assignment: CDR1 SNHLY and CDR2 FYNNEI. CDR3: CASSERRGAYYEQYF. The DNA for the CDR3 is TGTGCCAGCAGTGAACGGCGGGGGGCATATTACGAGCAGTACTTC. The full variable domain, completed using reference TRBV2 and TRBJ2-7, is EPEVTQTPSHQVTQMGQEVILRCVPISNHLYFYWYRQILGQKVEFLVSFYNNEISEKSEIFDDQFSVERPDGSNFTLKIRSTKLEDSAMYFCASSERRGAYYEQYFGPGTRLTVT.

CDR3 sequence (DNA): TGTGCCACCAGTGATCCGGGGACAGGCGTGGGAGCTTTCTTT. It is translated as CATSDPGTGVGAFF. The chain uses TRBV24-1 and TRBJ1-1; 8 bases fit TRBD1. V trimming: 3 bases; J trimming: 10 bases; junction bases outside the gene matches: 9. The CDR3 has 14 residues. Germline CDR1 KGHDR, CDR2 SFDVKD.

This chain uses TRBV28 with TRBJ2-5, with 9 positions matching TRBD1. J was trimmed by 5 bases and V by 6 bases; bases with no gene match: 22. The CDR3 consists of 19 residues. CDR1 is MDHEN, CDR2 SYDVKM, per germline. The CDR3 nucleotides read TGTGCCAGCAGCAGAGACCGCGCAAGGGGACAGGGTAAACTGGAGACCCAGTACTTC. This codes for CASSRDRARGQGKLETQYF. Full variable domain (outside the CDR3, taken from reference TRBV28 and TRBJ2-5): DVKVTQSSRYLVKRTGEKVFLECVQDMDHENMFWYRQDPGLGLRLIYFSYDVKMKEKGDIPEGYSVSREKKERFSLILESASTNQTSMYLCASSRDRARGQGKLETQYFGPGTRLLVL.

The chain uses TRBV3-1 (or the pseudogene TRBV3-2) and TRBJ1-6; 8 nucleotides agree with TRBD1. J was trimmed by 7 bases and V by 4 bases; bases with no gene match: 3. This CDR3 region has 14 residues. Germline V lookup: CDR1 LGHDT, CDR2 YNNKEL (reference sequence). The CDR3 DNA reads TGTGCCAGCAGCCGGACAGGGCGAAATTCACCCCTCCACTTT. Protein product: CASSRTGRNSPLHF.

V usage is TRBV6-5 and J usage is TRBJ1-4, with TRBD1 as a possible D gene (5 bases). The CDR3 is made up of 14 amino acids. V was shortened by 0 bases and J by 11 bases, with 13 bases between the two germline ends. Per germline, CDR1 MNHEY and CDR2 SVGAGI. The CDR3 is CASSYSLQEGKLFF. The CDR3 DNA follows: TGTGCCAGCAGTTACTCATTACAGGAAGGTAAACTGTTTTTT.

The V and J genes are TRBV7-9 and TRBJ2-2; possible D gene TRBD2, 5 bases. The CDR3 is 14 amino acids. V lost 1 base and J lost 6, with 9 bases in between. Germline lookup yields CDR1 SEHNR and CDR2 FQNEAQ (reference sequence). The CDR3 loop reads CASSLGSGAGELFF. The CDR3, as DNA: TGTGCCAGCAGCTTAGGATCCGGGGCCGGGGAGCTGTTTTTT.

This clone was detected once. CDR3: CASSDLVRTENSPLHF. CDR3 nucleotides: TGTGCCAGCAGTGACCTCGTCCGGACAGAGAATTCACCCCTCCACTTT. The chain combines TRBV6-4 with TRBJ1-6; D may be TRBD1 (6 bases). Germline V gene sequence: CDR1 MRHNA, CDR2 SNTAGT. The V and J ends lost 2 bases and 7 bases respectively, with 15 bases between them. The CDR3 extends over 16 amino acids.

This clone was recorded only once. The chain carries TRBV4-3 and TRBJ1-4; TRBD1 matches at 7 bases. Trimming at V came to 0 bases and at J to 7 bases, leaving 8 bases not matched to a gene. CDR3 length: 16 amino acids. Per germline, CDR1 LGHNA and CDR2 YSLEER. The CDR3 spells CASSQDRRQGGEKLFF. The CDR3 DNA follows: TGCGCCAGCAGCCAAGATCGGAGACAGGGCGGTGAAAAACTGTTTTTT.

V gene TRBV12-3 or TRBV12-4 combines with J gene TRBJ2-7, with a tentative D call TRBD1 (6 bases). The CDR3 contains 13 residues. V lost 5 bases to trimming and J lost 6 bases, with 14 bases between them. CDR3 in amino acids: CASSPTRGFEQYF. CDR3 sequence (DNA): TGTGCCAGCAGTCCAACCAGGGGTTTCGAGCAGTACTTC.

This clone was seen once. The rearrangement links TRBV10-2 to TRBJ1-4, with 8 bases fitting TRBD1. Germline CDR1 WSHSY, CDR2 SAAADI. There are 14 residues in the CDR3. Losses at the gene ends were 6 bases for V and 6 bases for J; bases not matched to a gene: 6. The CDR3 DNA reads as TGCGCCAGCAGAGGGACAGGTAGCGATGAAAAACTGTTTTTT. Protein: CASRGTGSDEKLFF.

The V and J genes are TRBV18 and TRBJ1-4; 7 bases fit TRBD1. CDR1 and CDR2 (germline): KGHSH, LQKENI. The CDR3 totals 15 residues. Trimming removed 2 bases from V and 2 bases from J; junction bases left unmatched: 2. In DNA, the CDR3 is TGTGCCAGCTCACCAGGACAGGAGACTAATGAAAAACTGTTTTTT. It specifies CASSPGQETNEKLFF.

The V and J genes are TRBV28 and TRBJ2-3; 7 nucleotides match TRBD2. V gave up 6 bases and J gave up 3 bases; unmatched junction bases: 6. CDR1 is MDHEN and CDR2 is SYDVKM in the germline V gene. This CDR3 is 14 amino acids long. CDR3 nucleotide sequence: TGTGCCAGCAGGACGGGAGGCGTTACAGATACGCAGTATTTT. As protein: CASRTGGVTDTQYF. The full variable domain, its missing parts supplied by reference TRBV28 and TRBJ2-3, is DVKVTQSSRYLVKRTGEKVFLECVQDMDHENMFWYRQDPGLGLRLIYFSYDVKMKEKGDIPEGYSVSREKKERFSLILESASTNQTSMYLCASRTGGVTDTQYFGPGTRLTVL.

J is TRBJ2-1 and V is TRBV11-3; TRBD1 is a possible D gene (6 bases). In germline, CDR1 is SGHNT, CDR2 YENEEA. Trimming took 3 bases from V and 0 from J, leaving 6 bases between them. The CDR3 totals 14 residues. The CDR3 DNA follows: TGTGCCAGCAGCTTGGACAGCTCCTACAATGAGCAGTTCTTC. It yields the protein CASSLDSSYNEQFF.

J is TRBJ2-1 and V is TRBV5-1, with 8 bases identical to TRBD2. CDR3 size: 16 residues. CDR1 SGHRS and CDR2 YFSETQ come from the germline V gene. Trimming at V came to 4 bases and at J to 10 bases, leaving 16 bases not matched to a gene. In DNA, the CDR3 is TGCGCCAGCAGCGCGACCGGGAGGGGTAGCGGGGAAGAGCAGTTCTTC. It codes for CASSATGRGSGEEQFF.

This clone was counted a few times. The chain joins TRBV4-3 to TRBJ2-7, with 8 bases fitting TRBD1. V lost 1 base, J lost 3 bases, and 5 bases stayed unmatched. Germline V gives CDR1 LGHNA, CDR2 YSLEER. This CDR3 is 15 amino acids long. CDR3 sequence (DNA): TGCGCCAGCAGCCAAGCTGCCGGGACAGGCTACGAGCAGTACTTC. This translates into CASSQAAGTGYEQYF.

This chain uses TRBV6-2 or TRBV6-3 with TRBJ1-5; 7 bases fit TRBD1. Germline V gives CDR1 MNHEY, CDR2 SVGEGT. The CDR3 has 14 residues. V shed 5 bases and J 3 bases; nucleotides not matched to a gene: 4. The CDR3 sequence is CASSDGTDNQPQHF. In DNA, the CDR3 is TGTGCCAGCAGTGACGGGACAGACAATCAGCCCCAGCATTTT.

In this sample, this clone turned up a few times. The rearrangement uses TRBV5-6 and TRBJ1-3, with D perhaps matching TRBD1 (6 bases). The CDR3 contains 14 residues. Germline V gene lookup returns CDR1 SGHDT and CDR2 YYEEEE. Between the trimmed V and J ends, which lost 4 bases and 8 bases, there was a span of 16 bases. The DNA for the CDR3 is TGTGCCAGCAGCCTCAGGGGCGACTCGGACACCATATATTTT. Its translation is CASSLRGDSDTIYF.

This clone was recorded once. One junction end disagrees with the germline gene, perhaps due to a read error. The chain has TRBV9 and TRBJ2-3; 10 bases fit TRBD2. The CDR3 is made up of 14 amino acids. Germline-derived CDR1 and CDR2 are SGDLS and YYNGEE. CDR3 sequence reads: CASSPSGSIDTQYF. The CDR3 nucleotides are TGTGCCAGCAGCCCTAGCGGGAGCATAGATACGCAGTATTTT.

V and J are TRBV5-1 and TRBJ2-5; 7 nucleotides align to TRBD2. The CDR3 covers 15 residues. The ends lost 3 bases at V and 7 bases at J; junction bases unmatched: 12. Germline-derived CDR1 and CDR2 are SGHRS and YFSETQ. The CDR3 loop is CASSSGLDPSGTQYF. CDR3 nucleotides: TGCGCCAGCAGCTCCGGACTAGACCCTTCGGGGACCCAGTACTTC. Using reference TRBV5-1 and TRBJ2-5 for the parts outside the CDR3, the full variable domain is KAGVTQTPRYLIKTRGQQVTLSCSPISGHRSVSWYQQTPGQGLQFLFEYFSETQRNKGNFPGRFSGRQFSNSRSEMNVSTLELGDSALYLCASSSGLDPSGTQYFGPGTRLLVL.

CDR3 amino acids: CARSENPRVGVYEQYF. For the CDR3, the DNA is TGTGCCAGAAGCGAAAACCCCAGGGTCGGTGTTTACGAGCAGTACTTC. This chain uses TRBV5-3 with TRBJ2-7; possibly TRBD1 for D (5 bases). TRBV5-3 is placed among ORFs of uncertain function. V lost 4 bases to trimming and J lost 4 bases, with 21 bases between them. This CDR3 region has 16 residues.

This clone was seen just once. The rearrangement joins TRBV11-2 to TRBJ2-7; a possible D gene is TRBD1 (5 bases). CDR1 SGHAT and CDR2 FQNNGV come from the germline V gene. The CDR3 is made up of 15 amino acids. Trimming pared 1 base from V and 9 bases from J, leaving 19 bases between. The CDR3 DNA is TGTGCCAGCAGCTTAGTAGTGGACACCACAGTGGGGCAGTACTTC. Translation: CASSLVVDTTVGQYF.

This rearrangement joins TRBV4-2 to TRBJ2-1; no firm D call. Trimming stripped 0 bases from V and 13 bases from J, with 16 bases between. Germline V CDR1 and CDR2: LGHNA, YNFKEQ. The CDR3 runs to 14 residues. CDR3 residues: CASSQEGTAGRQFF. The CDR3 DNA reads TGTGCCAGCAGCCAAGAAGGAACAGCCGGCCGACAGTTCTTC.

Comment on this clone: The sample has other DNA sequences that encode this CDR3 too. The chain links TRBV30 to TRBJ2-3, with TRBD2 matching 9 bases. Germline assignment: CDR1 GTSNPN and CDR2 SVGIG (reference sequence). This CDR3 is 14 amino acids long. V lost 4 bases, J lost 0 bases, and 2 bases stayed unmatched. CDR3 coding DNA: TGTGCCTGGACTAGCGGGACTAGCACAGATACGCAGTATTTT. Translating gives CAWTSGTSTDTQYF.

V is TRBV29-1 and J is TRBJ1-3; unclear D gene. Deletions cut 6 bases from V and 0 bases from J, with 9 bases between. From germline, CDR1 is SQVTM and CDR2 ANQGSEA. The CDR3 sequence is 13 residues long. The CDR3 DNA reads as TGCAGCGTGCGGGTTCCCTCTGGAAACACCATATATTTT. Translated, it gives CSVRVPSGNTIYF.

V is TRBV23-1 and J is TRBJ2-6; no clear D. TRBV23-1 falls under the ORF class, with uncertain function. This CDR3 has 20 amino acids. Deletions cut 0 bases from V and 4 bases from J, with 22 bases between. CDR3 protein: CASSQSRRPGFLLGANVLTF. The CDR3 DNA is TGCGCCAGCAGTCAATCCCGGCGACCGGGTTTTCTGTTAGGGGCCAACGTCCTGACTTTC.

The gene calls are TRBV27 and TRBJ1-3; no definite D call. Germline CDR1 is MNHEY and CDR2 is SMNVEV (reference sequence). The CDR3 runs 16 residues. The V and J ends lost 5 bases and 4 bases respectively, with 18 bases between them. CDR3 loop: CASSPIGGGNGNTIYF. CDR3 nucleotide sequence: TGTGCCAGCAGTCCAATCGGTGGAGGGAACGGAAACACCATATATTTT.

This clone occurred once. The chain couples TRBV14 to TRBJ1-3; D not certain. This CDR3 has 15 residues. V was trimmed by 2 bases and J by 0 bases, leaving 8 bases between them. Germline values: CDR1 SGHDN, CDR2 FVKESK. Here the CDR3 reads CASSQTRFSGNTIYF. The CDR3 DNA follows: TGTGCCAGCAGCCAAACACGTTTCTCTGGAAACACCATATATTTT.

The V gene is TRBV4-2, the J gene TRBJ2-3, with D perhaps TRBD1 (6 bases). CDR1 and CDR2 from the germline V gene are LGHNA and YNFKEQ. V lost 4 bases to trimming and J lost 2 bases, with 16 bases between them. The CDR3 is 16 residues long. CDR3 protein: CASSPGLGGFTDTQYF. CDR3 in DNA: TGTGCCAGCAGCCCAGGATTAGGGGGATTCACAGATACGCAGTATTTT.